This T cell receptor (beta chain) stems from a study of Graves' ophthalmopathy and Graves' hyperthyroidism (dated by TCRdb to about 2018). Turning to the overall study: Peripheral blood was collected at initial diagnosis, prior to any treatment. To tell Graves' ophthalmopathy apart from Graves' hyperthyroidism, and to predict which patients would progress to ophthalmopathy, the study relied on TCR beta repertoire signatures. In total, around 130 blood samples were TCR-sequenced: fewer than 50 ophthalmopathy, approximately 75 hyperthyroidism and roughly 17 hyperthyroidism-to-ophthalmopathy patients. To explore V-J signatures that distinguish ophthalmopathy from hyperthyroidism, a discovery set of roughly 98 patients was enrolled, made up of over 40 with ophthalmopathy and roughly 55 with stable hyperthyroidism. The independent validation cohort included 18 to 20 hyperthyroidism patients plus 17 patients who later progressed from hyperthyroidism to ophthalmopathy. In roughly 6 hyperthyroidism patients, the T-cell repertoires found in thyroid tissue were compared with those found in blood. Following sampling, methimazole starting at 30 mg daily was administered to hyperthyroidism patients, and high-dose intravenous methylprednisolone was administered to ophthalmopathy patients. The full study reports these points: In validation, the model predicted ophthalmopathy progression with about 71% sensitivity and roughly 72% specificity; fewer than 15 predicted patients were CT-confirmed with GO in a median of about 6.2 months. Most expanded thyroid clonotypes with a frequency above 0.001 also appeared in blood, which suggests that blood repertoires may reflect the immune response in the thyroid. In cross-validation, the 13-signature model distinguished ophthalmopathy from stable hyperthyroidism with about 90% sensitivity and about 81% specificity, while in the test set the corresponding values were 80% and 75%. Sample size was not statistically predetermined, and group allocation was not concealed from the investigators.

For repertoire sequencing, the TCR beta CDR3 regions were amplified from RNA transcripts. The first round of RT-PCR was done with HTBI primers and the Qiagen OneStep RT-PCR kit, and was followed by a second round of multiplex PCR, then size selection and purification. Sequencing of the libraries was carried out on an Illumina HiSeq2000 in paired-end mode with 100 bp reads. Per the authors' processing: SOAPnuke was used to process the reads, throwing out any read that had adapters, had uncalled bases, had a mean Phred below 15, or lacked an exact constant-primer or identifier match. COPE v1.2.5 was used to merge the high-quality paired reads. Clonotypes were defined as unique nucleotide sequences and were aligned to IMGT TRB V, D and J references using MiTCR v1.1. Only V-J combinations with frequency above 0.0001 were analysed, covering more than 99% of repertoires. For each V-J combination, a TCR clonal expansion and chaos score was defined as the ratio of F50 clonal expansion to chaos observed in the TCRdist matrix. Welch's t-statistics and random forest were used to narrow the features down to around twelve V-J combinations, which were then fed into a naive Bayes classifier. The similarity between thyroid and blood repertoires was quantified using the Morisita-Horn index. The public reads were reanalyzed by TCRdb: fastp trimming at Q25, MiXCR alignment, in-frame beta chains only. Rows are combined by CDR3 protein, so each entry shows the most common genes and DNA. The V and J calls follow TCRdb's processing rather than the paper's. Counted in this sample were about 740,000 distinct CDR3 sequences; roughly 41% of them appeared once. The ten top clones hold 44% of the sample.

About this clonotype: The target of this receptor is not known. No qualities accompany the bases; no much larger clone lies one base away.

Patients with ophthalmopathy had moderately to severely active disease, with a Clinical Activity Score of 3 or more, a NOSPECS grade of 4 or more, and a disease duration of less than 3 months. Anyone with other autoimmune diseases, uncontrolled infections, pregnancy or lactation was excluded from the study. Clinical symptoms, serum thyroxine, TRAb, thyroid ultrasound and orbital computed tomography were used for diagnosis. PBMCs were isolated from around 10 ml of fresh peripheral blood by Ficoll-Paque density gradient centrifugation. Total RNA was extracted with Trizol reagent and quality-checked on an Agilent 2100 Bioanalyzer. V is cut back by 10 bases and J by 6 bases, with 13 bases in the junction unmatched. The germline V gene supplies CDR1 ENHRY and CDR2 SYGVKD. The CDR3 contains 14 residues, cysteine and phenylalanine counted. Just CDR3 DNA is preserved here, 42 bases in frame from base 1.

This chain joins TRBV10-3 to TRBJ1-2, with 8 middle bases fitting TRBD1. This TCR came from an adult man with Graves' ophthalmopathy. The sample comprised peripheral blood. The nucleotides read TGTGCCAGCAGGTCTCTGGGACAGGTCGATGGCTACACCTTC. This gives the protein CASRSLGQVDGYTF.